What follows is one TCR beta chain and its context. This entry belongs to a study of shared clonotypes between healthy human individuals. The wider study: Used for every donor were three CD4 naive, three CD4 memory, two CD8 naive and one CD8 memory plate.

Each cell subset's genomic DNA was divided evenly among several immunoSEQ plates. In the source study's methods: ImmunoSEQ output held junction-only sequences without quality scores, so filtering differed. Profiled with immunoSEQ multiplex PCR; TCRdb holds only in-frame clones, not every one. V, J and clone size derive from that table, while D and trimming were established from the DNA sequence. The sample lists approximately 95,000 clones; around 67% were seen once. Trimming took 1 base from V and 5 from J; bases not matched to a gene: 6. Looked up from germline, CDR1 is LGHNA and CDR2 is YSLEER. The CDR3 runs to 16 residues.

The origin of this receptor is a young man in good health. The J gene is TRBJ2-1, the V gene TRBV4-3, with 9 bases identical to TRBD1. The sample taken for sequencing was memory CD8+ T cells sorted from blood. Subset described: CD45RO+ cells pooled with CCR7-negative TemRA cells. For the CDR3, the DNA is TGCGCCAGCAGCCAAGGACAGGGGGGGCCGGACAATGAGCAGTTCTTC. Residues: CASSQGQGGPDNEQFF.